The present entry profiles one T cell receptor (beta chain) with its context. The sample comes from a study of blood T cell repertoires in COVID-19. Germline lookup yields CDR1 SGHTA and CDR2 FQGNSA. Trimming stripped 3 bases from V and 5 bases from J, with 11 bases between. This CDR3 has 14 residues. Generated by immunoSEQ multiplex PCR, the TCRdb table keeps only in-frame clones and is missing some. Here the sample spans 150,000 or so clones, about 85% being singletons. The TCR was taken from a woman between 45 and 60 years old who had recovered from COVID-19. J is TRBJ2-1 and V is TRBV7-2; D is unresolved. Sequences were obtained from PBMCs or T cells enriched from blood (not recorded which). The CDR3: CASSFEARNNEQFF. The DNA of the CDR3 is TGTGCCAGCAGCTTCGAGGCCCGGAACAATGAGCAGTTCTTC.